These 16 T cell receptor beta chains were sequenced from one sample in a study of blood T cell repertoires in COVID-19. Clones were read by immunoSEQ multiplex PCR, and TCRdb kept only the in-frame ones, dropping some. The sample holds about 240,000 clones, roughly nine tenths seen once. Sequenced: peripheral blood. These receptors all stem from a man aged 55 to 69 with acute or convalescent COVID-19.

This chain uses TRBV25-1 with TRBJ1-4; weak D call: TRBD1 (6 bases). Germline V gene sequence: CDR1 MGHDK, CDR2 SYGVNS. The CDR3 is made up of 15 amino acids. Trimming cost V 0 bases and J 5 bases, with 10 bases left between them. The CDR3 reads CASSEYGGGNEKLFF. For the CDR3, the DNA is TGTGCCAGCAGTGAATATGGGGGCGGGAATGAAAAACTGTTTTTT.

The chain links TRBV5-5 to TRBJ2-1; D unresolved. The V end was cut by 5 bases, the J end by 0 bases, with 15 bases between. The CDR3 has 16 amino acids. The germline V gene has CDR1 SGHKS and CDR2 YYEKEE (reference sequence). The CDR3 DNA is TGTGCCAGCAGTATAGACGCAGGTAGCTCCTACAATGAGCAGTTCTTC. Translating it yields CASSIDAGSSYNEQFF.

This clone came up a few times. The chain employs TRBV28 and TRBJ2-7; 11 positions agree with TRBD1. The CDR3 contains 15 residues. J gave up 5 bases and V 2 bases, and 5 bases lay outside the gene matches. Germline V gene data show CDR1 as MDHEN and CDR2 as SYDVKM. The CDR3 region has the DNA TGTGCCAGCAGTTTAGCGGGGACAGGGGGGGACGAGCAGTACTTC. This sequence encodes CASSLAGTGGDEQYF.

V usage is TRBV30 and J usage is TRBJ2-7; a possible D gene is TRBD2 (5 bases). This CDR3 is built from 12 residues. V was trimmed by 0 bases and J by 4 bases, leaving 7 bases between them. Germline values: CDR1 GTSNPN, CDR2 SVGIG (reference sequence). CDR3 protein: CAWSVGEYEQYF. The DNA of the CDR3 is TGTGCCTGGAGTGTCGGGGAATACGAGCAGTACTTC.

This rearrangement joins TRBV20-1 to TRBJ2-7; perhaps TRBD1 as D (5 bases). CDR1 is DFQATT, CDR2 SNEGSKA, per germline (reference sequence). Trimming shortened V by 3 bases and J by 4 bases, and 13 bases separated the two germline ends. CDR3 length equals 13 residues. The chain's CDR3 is CSASTAGWYEQYF. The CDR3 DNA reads TGCAGTGCTAGTACGGCAGGGTGGTACGAGCAGTACTTC.

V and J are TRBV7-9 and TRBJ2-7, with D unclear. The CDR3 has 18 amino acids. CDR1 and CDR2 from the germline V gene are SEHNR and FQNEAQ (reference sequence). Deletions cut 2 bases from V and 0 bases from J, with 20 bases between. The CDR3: CASSLISLGPVSSYEQYF. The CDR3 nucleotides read TGTGCCAGCAGCTTAATAAGCCTAGGCCCAGTATCCTCCTACGAGCAGTACTTC.

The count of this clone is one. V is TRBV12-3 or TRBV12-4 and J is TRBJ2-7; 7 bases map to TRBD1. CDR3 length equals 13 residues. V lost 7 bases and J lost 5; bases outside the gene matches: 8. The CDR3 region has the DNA TGTGCCAGCACCCTGACAGGGATAAACGAGCAGTACTTC. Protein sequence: CASTLTGINEQYF.

CDR3 sequence reads: CASSLSPAGGSETQYF. The CDR3, as DNA: TGTGCCAGCAGCTTAAGCCCAGCGGGAGGATCTGAGACCCAGTACTTC. The V gene is TRBV7-3, the J gene TRBJ2-5; TRBD2 agrees at 9 bases. Germline lookup yields CDR1 SGHTA and CDR2 FQGTGA. The trim removed 1 base at V and 5 bases at J, leaving 8 bases unmatched. CDR3 length: 16 amino acids.

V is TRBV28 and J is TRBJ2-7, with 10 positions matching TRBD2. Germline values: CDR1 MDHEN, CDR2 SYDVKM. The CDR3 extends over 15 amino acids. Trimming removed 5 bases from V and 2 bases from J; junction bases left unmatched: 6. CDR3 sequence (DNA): TGTGCCAGCAGTCCCGGGACTAGCGTTCCCTACGAGCAGTACTTC. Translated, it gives CASSPGTSVPYEQYF.

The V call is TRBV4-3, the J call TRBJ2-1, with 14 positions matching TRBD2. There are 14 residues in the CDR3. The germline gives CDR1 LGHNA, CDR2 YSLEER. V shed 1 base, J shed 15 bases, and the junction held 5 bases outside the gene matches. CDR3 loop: CASSQGLAGGSRFF. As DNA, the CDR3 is TGCGCCAGCAGCCAAGGACTAGCGGGAGGGTCGCGGTTCTTC.

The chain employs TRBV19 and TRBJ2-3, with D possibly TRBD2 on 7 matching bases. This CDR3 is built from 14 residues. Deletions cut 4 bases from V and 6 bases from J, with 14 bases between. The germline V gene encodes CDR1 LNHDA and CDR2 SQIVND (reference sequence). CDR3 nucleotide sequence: TGTGCCAGTAGTACGCAGGGAGGGGGTGATACGCAGTATTTT. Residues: CASSTQGGGDTQYF.

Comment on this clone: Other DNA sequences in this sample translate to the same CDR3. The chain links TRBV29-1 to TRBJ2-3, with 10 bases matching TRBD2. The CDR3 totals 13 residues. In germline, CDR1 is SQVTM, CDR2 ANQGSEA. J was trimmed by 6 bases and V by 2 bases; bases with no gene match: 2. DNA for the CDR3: TGCAGCGTTGAAACTAGCGGGACGGATACGCAGTATTTT. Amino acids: CSVETSGTDTQYF.

CDR3 coding DNA: TGTGCCAGCTCACCACTAGGACAGGCGACGCCTAACTATGGCTACACCTTC. It translates to CASSPLGQATPNYGYTF. The chain employs TRBV18 and TRBJ1-2; 7 nucleotides align to TRBD1. Germline V gene lookup returns CDR1 KGHSH and CDR2 LQKENI. The CDR3 totals 17 residues. Trimming removed 1 base from V and 0 bases from J; junction bases left unmatched: 8.

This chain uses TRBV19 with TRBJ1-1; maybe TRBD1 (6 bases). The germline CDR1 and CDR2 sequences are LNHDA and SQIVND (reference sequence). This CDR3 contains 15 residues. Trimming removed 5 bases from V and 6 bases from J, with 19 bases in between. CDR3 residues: CASSGSGTYLSEAFF. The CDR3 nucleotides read TGTGCCAGTAGTGGCTCCGGGACATATTTGTCTGAAGCTTTCTTT.

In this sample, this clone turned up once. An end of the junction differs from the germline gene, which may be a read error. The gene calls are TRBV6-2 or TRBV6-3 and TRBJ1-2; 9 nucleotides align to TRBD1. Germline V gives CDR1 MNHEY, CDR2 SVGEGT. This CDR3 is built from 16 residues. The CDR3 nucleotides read TGTGCCAGCAGTCACTCGACCGTCGACAGGGGGTACGGCTACACCTTC. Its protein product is CASSHSTVDRGYGYTF.

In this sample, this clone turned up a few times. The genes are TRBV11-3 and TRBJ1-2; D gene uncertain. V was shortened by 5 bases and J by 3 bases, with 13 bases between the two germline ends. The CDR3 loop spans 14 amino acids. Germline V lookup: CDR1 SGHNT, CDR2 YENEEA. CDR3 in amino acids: CASSPAAGDYGYTF. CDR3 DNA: TGTGCCAGCAGCCCCGCAGCGGGAGACTATGGCTACACCTTC.